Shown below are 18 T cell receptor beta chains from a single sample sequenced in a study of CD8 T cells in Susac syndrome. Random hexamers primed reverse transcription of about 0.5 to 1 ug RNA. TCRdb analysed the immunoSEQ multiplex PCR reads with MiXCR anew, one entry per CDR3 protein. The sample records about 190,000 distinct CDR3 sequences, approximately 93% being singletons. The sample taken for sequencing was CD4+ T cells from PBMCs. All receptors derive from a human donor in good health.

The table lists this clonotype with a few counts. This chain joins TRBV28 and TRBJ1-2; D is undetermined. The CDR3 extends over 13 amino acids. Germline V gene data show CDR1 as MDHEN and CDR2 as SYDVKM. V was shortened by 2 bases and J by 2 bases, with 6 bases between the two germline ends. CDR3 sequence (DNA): TGTGCCAGCAGTTTAGTGGGGAACTATGGCTACACCTTC. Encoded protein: CASSLVGNYGYTF.

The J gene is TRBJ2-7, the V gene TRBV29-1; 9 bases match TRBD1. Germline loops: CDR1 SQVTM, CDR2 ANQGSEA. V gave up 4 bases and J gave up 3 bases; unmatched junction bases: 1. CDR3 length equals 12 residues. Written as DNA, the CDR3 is TGCAGCGTTGGGGGACAGGGCTACGAGCAGTACTTC. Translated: CSVGGQGYEQYF.

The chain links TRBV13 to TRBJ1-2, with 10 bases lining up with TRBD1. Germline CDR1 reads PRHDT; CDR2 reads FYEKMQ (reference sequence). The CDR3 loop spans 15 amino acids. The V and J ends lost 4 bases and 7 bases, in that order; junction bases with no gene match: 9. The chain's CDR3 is CASSSAGQGFTGYTF. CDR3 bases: TGTGCCAGCAGCTCCGCGGGACAGGGGTTTACTGGCTACACCTTC.

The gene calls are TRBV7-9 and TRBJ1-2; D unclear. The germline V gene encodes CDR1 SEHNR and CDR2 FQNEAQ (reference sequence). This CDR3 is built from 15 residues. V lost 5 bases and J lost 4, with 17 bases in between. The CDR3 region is CASSPLQRGSYGYTF. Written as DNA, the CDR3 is TGTGCCAGCAGCCCCCTACAGCGAGGCTCCTATGGCTACACCTTC.

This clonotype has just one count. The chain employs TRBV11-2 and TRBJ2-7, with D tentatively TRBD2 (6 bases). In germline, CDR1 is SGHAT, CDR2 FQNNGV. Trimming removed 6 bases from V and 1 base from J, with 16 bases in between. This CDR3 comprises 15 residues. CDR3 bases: TGTGCCAGCAGAAAGCCCGGGGGACCTTCCTACGAGCAGTACTTC. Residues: CASRKPGGPSYEQYF.

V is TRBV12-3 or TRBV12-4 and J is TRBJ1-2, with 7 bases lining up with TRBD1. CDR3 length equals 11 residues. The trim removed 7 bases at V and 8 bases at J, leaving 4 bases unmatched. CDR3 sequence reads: CASKGAEGYTF. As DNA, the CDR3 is TGTGCCAGCAAGGGGGCGGAGGGCTACACCTTC.

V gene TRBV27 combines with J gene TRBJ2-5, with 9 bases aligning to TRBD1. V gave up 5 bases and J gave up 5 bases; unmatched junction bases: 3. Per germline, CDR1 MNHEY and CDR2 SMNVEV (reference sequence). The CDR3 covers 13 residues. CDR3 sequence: CASSRTGDETQYF. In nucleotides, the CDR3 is TGTGCCAGCAGTAGGACAGGGGACGAGACCCAGTACTTC.

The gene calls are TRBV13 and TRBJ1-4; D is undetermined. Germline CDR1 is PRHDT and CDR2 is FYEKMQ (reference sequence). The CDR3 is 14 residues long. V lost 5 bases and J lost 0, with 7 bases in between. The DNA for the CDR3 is TGTGCCAGCAGCATACGGACAACTAATGAAAAACTGTTTTTT. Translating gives CASSIRTTNEKLFF.

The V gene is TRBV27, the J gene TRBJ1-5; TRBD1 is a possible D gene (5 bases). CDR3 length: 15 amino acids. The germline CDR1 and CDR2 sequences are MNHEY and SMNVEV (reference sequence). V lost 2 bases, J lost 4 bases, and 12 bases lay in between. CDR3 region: CASSLAGWENQPQHF. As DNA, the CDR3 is TGTGCCAGCAGTTTAGCAGGGTGGGAGAATCAGCCCCAGCATTTT.

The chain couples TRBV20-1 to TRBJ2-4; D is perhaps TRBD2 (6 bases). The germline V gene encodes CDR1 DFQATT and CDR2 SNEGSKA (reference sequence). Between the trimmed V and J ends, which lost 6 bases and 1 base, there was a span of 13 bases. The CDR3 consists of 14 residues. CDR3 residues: CSAPLAGAKNIQYF. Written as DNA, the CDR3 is TGCAGTGCCCCGTTGGCGGGGGCCAAAAACATTCAGTACTTC.

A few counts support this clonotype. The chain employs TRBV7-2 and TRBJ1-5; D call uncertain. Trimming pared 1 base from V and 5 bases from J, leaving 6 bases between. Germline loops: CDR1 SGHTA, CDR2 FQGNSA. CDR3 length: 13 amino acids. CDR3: CASSLESYQPQHF. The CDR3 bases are TGTGCCAGCAGCTTAGAGTCCTATCAGCCCCAGCATTTT.

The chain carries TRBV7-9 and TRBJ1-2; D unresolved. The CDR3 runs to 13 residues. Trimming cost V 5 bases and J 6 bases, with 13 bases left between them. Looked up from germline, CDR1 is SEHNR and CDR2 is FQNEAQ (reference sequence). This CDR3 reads CASSPPYGDGYTF. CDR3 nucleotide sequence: TGTGCCAGCAGCCCCCCTTATGGGGATGGCTACACCTTC.

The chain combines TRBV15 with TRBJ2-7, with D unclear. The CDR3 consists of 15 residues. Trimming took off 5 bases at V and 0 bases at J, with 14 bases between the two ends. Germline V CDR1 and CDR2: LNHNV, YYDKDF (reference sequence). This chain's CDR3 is CATSARSGSSYEQYF. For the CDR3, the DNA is TGTGCCACCAGCGCTCGGTCTGGCAGCTCCTACGAGCAGTACTTC.

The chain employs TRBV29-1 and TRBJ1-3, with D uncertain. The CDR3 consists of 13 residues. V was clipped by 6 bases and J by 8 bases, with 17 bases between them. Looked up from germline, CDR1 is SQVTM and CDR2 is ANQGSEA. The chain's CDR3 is CSVRVSGGDTIYF. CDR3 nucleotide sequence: TGCAGCGTCCGGGTCTCCGGCGGAGACACCATATATTTT.

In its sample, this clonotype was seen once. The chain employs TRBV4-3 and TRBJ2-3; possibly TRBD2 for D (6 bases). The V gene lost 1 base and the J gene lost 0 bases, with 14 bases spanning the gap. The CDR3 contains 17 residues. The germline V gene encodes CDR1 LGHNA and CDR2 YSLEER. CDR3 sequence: CASSQGASGHSTDTQYF. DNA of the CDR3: TGCGCCAGCAGCCAAGGAGCCAGCGGGCATAGCACAGATACGCAGTATTTT.

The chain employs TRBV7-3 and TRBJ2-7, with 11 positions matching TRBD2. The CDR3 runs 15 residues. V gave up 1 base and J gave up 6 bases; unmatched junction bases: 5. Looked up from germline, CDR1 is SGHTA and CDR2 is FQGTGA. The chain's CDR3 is CASSLIAGGPGEQYF. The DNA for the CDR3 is TGTGCCAGCAGCTTAATAGCGGGGGGGCCGGGCGAGCAGTACTTC.

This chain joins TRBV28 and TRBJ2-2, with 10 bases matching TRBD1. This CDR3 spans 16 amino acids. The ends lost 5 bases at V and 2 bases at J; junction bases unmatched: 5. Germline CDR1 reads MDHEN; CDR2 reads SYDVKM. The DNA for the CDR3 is TGTGCCAGCAGTCGGGACAGGGGATTTAACACCGGGGAGCTGTTTTTT. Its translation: CASSRDRGFNTGELFF.

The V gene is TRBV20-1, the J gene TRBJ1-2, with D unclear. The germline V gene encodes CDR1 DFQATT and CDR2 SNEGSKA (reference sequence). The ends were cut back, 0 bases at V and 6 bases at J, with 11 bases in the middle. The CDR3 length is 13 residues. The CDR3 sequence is CSARDQASDGYTF. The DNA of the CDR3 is TGCAGTGCTAGAGATCAAGCTTCGGATGGCTACACCTTC.